The subject of this entry is one TCR beta chain. Its antigen is as yet unknown. The data belong to a study of T cells after yellow fever vaccination. At the level of the study: Preparing low-cell-number fractions relied on SMART-Seq v4 Ultra Low Input.

Study-level results: Re-detected after boosting: most primary clones, about 96% of CD4 and roughly 88% of CD8.

CDR3 length: 17 residues. Trimming pared 5 bases from V and 7 bases from J, leaving 24 bases between. Germline values: CDR1 SEHNR, CDR2 FQNEAQ (reference sequence). UMIs and a universal primer site were added when TCR cDNA was made by 5'RACE template switching. TCRdb re-called the 5' RACE reads through MiXCR, storing one row per CDR3 protein. The data contain approximately 300,000 distinct CDR3 sequences, 6.5% to 8.5% of them singletons. The chain has TRBV7-9 and TRBJ2-1, with no clear D. The specimen comprised PBMCs, sampled about 49 days after the first yellow fever vaccination. This clonotype was obtained from a man between 18 and 29 years old who received the YFV17D yellow fever vaccine. The CDR3 nucleotides read TGTGCCAGCAGCCCCCCCTCGGGTAGTCTCTCGACTAATGAGCAGTTCTTC. This gives the protein CASSPPSGSLSTNEQFF.